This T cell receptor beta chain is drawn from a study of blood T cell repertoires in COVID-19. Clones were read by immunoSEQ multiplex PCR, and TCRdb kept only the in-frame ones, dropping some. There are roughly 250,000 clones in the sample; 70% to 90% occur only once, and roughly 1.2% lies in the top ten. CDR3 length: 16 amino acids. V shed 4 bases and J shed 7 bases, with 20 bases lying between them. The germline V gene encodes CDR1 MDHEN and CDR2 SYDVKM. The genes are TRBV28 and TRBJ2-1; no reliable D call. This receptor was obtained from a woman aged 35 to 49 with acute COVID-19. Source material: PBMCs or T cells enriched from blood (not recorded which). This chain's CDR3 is CASSSPRNERTNEQFF. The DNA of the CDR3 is TGTGCCAGCAGTTCCCCTCGGAATGAGCGTACTAATGAGCAGTTCTTC. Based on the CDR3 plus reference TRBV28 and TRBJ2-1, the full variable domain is DVKVTQSSRYLVKRTGEKVFLECVQDMDHENMFWYRQDPGLGLRLIYFSYDVKMKEKGDIPEGYSVSREKKERFSLILESASTNQTSMYLCASSSPRNERTNEQFFGPGTRLTVL.